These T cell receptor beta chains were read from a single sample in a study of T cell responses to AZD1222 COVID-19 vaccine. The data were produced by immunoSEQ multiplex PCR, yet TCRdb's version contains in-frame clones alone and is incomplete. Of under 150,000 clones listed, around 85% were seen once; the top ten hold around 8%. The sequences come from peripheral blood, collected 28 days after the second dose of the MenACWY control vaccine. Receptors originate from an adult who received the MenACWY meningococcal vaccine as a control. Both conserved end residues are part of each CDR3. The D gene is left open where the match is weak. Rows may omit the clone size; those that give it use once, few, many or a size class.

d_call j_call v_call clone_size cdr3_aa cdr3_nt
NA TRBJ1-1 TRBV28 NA CASSLTPRNTEAFF TGTGCCAGCAGTTTAACCCCCCGGAACACTGAAGCTTTCTTT
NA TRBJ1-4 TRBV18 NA CASSPAAINEKLFF TGTGCCAGCTCCCCGGCCGCCATTAATGAAAAACTGTTTTTT
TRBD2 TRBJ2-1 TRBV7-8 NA CASSLQRTSSQNEQFF TGTGCCAGCAGCTTACAGCGGACTAGCTCCCAAAATGAGCAGTTCTTC
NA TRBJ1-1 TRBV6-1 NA CASSELAVSYTEAFF TGTGCCAGCAGTGAATTGGCTGTATCCTACACTGAAGCTTTCTTT
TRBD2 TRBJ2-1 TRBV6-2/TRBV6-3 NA CASSSHGTSGAYNEQFF TGTGCCAGCAGCTCGCACGGGACTAGCGGGGCCTACAATGAGCAGTTCTTC
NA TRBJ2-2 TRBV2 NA CASNVGYRSGELFF TGTGCCAGCAATGTGGGGTATAGGTCCGGGGAGCTGTTTTTT
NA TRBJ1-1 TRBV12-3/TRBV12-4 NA CASRTQANTEAFF TGTGCCAGCAGAACGCAGGCGAACACTGAAGCTTTCTTT
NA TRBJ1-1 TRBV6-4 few CASKAGSGGTEAFF TGTGCCAGCAAGGCAGGGTCCGGAGGGACTGAAGCTTTCTTT
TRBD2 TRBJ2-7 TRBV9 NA CASSALAGEDYEQYF TGTGCCAGCAGCGCACTAGCGGGGGAGGACTACGAGCAGTACTTC
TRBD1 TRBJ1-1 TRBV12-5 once CASGSPGQGAPTEAFF TGTGCTAGTGGTTCCCCGGGACAGGGGGCGCCCACTGAAGCTTTCTTT
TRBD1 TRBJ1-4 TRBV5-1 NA CASSSSGQGRNEKLFF TGCGCCAGCAGCTCCTCAGGACAGGGGAGGAATGAAAAACTGTTTTTT
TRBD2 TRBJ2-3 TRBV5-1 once CASSQGYSSGGASDTQYF TGCGCCAGCAGCCAAGGATATTCTAGCGGGGGGGCCTCGGATACGCAGTATTTT
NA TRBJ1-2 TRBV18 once CASSQASVSGDGYTF TGTGCCAGCTCACAAGCTTCAGTTAGCGGGGATGGCTACACCTTC
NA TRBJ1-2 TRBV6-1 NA CASSEWQEYGYTF TGTGCCAGCAGTGAATGGCAGGAGTATGGCTACACCTTC
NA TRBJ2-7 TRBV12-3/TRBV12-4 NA CASSIQGHEQYF TGTGCCAGCAGCATACAGGGCCACGAGCAGTACTTC
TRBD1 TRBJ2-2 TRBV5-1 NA CASSEDRGNTGELFF TGCGCCAGCAGCGAGGACAGGGGAAACACCGGGGAGCTGTTTTTT
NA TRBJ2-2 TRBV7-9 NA CASSFSSLNTGELFF TGTGCCAGCAGCTTTTCTAGTCTGAACACCGGGGAGCTGTTTTTT
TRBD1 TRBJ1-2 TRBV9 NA CASSARDRDYGYTF TGTGCCAGCAGCGCCCGGGACAGGGACTATGGCTACACCTTC
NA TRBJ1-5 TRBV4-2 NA CASRQSVISNQPQHF TGTGCCAGCAGGCAGTCGGTTATTAGCAATCAGCCCCAGCATTTT
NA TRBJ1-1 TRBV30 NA CAWSVRGQLNTEAFF TGTGCCTGGAGTGTCCGAGGACAGCTGAACACTGAAGCTTTCTTT
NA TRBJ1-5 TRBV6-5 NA CASSYSGTSNQPQHF TGTGCCAGCAGTTACTCTGGGACTAGCAATCAGCCCCAGCATTTT
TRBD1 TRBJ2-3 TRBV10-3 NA CAIRSRQGGPSDTQYF TGTGCCATCAGGTCCCGACAGGGGGGACCCTCAGATACGCAGTATTTT
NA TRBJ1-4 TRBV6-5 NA CASRVDPTSGKLFF TGTGCCAGCAGGGTGGATCCGACTTCAGGAAAACTGTTTTTT
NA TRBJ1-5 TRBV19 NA CASGLQTGRGQPQHF TGTGCCAGTGGACTTCAAACGGGACGGGGTCAGCCCCAGCATTTT
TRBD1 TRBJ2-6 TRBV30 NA CAWSERTGGTGANVLTF TGTGCCTGGAGTGAGAGGACAGGAGGCACTGGGGCCAACGTCCTGACTTTC
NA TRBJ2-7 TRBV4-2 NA CASSEVASEQYF TGTGCCAGCAGCGAAGTAGCGAGCGAGCAGTACTTC
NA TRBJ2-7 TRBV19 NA CASSIEIDRSEQYF TGTGCCAGTAGTATAGAAATTGACAGATCCGAGCAGTACTTC
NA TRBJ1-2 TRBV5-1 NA CASSLEQGPFYGYTF TGCGCCAGCAGCTTGGAACAGGGCCCTTTTTATGGCTACACCTTC
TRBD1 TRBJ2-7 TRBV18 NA CASSPRGLPYEQYF TGTGCCAGCTCACCTAGGGGGCTCCCCTACGAGCAGTACTTC
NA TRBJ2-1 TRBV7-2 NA CASSRTQANEQFF TGTGCCAGCAGTCGGACACAAGCAAATGAGCAGTTCTTC
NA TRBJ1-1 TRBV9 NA CASSVEGTNTEAFF TGTGCCAGCAGCGTAGAGGGGACGAACACTGAAGCTTTCTTT